Listed below are T cell receptor beta chains from one sample, sequenced in a study of T cell repertoires in cytomegalovirus infection. TCRdb re-derived calls from the reads in MiXCR, one entry per CDR3 protein. This table holds over 120,000 distinct CDR3 sequences, around 30% found once. These receptors' antigens are unknown. The sequences come from CD8+ T cells from cultured PBMCs, collected from culture after CMV antigen stimulation. These receptors were taken from a human donor in good health (CMV status not recorded). Some clones in this sample may be carry-over from other donors' samples. Both conserved end residues are part of each CDR3. The order of the fields is J gene, D gene, V gene, clone size, CDR3 protein, CDR3 DNA. D genes are given only for firm matches. A row's size may be missing; if present it is once, few, many or a size class.

TRBJ1-6	TRBD1	TRBV4-1	many	CASSQTGTEGSPLHF	TGCGCCAGCAGCCAGACCGGGACAGAGGGTTCACCCCTCCACTTT
TRBJ2-7	TRBD1	TRBV4-1	.	CASSLARTGGYEQYF	TGCGCCAGCAGCCTAGCACGGACAGGAGGCTACGAGCAGTACTTC
TRBJ1-1	.	TRBV14	few	CASSQVTGDPYSF	TGTGCCAGCAGCCAAGTCACGGGGGACCCGTACTCTTTT
TRBJ2-1	.	TRBV7-9	.	CASSFHIGDRSSYNEQFF	TGTGCCAGCAGCTTTCACATAGGCGACAGAAGCTCCTACAATGAGCAGTTCTTC
TRBJ2-7	TRBD2	TRBV27	few	CASSYAGTSGLYEQYF	TGTGCCAGCAGTTACGCCGGGACTAGCGGGCTCTACGAGCAGTACTTC
TRBJ1-1	TRBD1	TRBV6-6	.	CASSPGTGPLGAFF	TGTGCCAGCAGTCCCGGGACAGGACCTCTCGGAGCTTTCTTT
TRBJ2-3	TRBD2	TRBV5-4	.	CASSGGLAGAGTDTQYF	TGTGCCAGCAGCGGGGGACTAGCGGGGGCGGGCACAGATACGCAGTATTTT
TRBJ2-3	.	TRBV28	few	CASSFLQTATSTQYF	TGTGCCAGCAGTTTCCTCCAGACAGCCACAAGTACGCAGTATTTT
TRBJ1-1	.	TRBV27	.	CASSLRFGSTEAFF	TGTGCCAGCAGTTTGAGGTTCGGGTCTACTGAAGCTTTCTTT
TRBJ2-2	.	TRBV12-3/TRBV12-4	.	CASSQQGVWDTGELFF	TGTGCCAGCAGTCAACAGGGTGTATGGGACACCGGGGAGCTGTTTTTT
TRBJ2-3	.	TRBV27	few	CASSPEGGGADTQYF	TGTGCCAGCAGCCCCGAGGGGGGCGGTGCAGATACGCAGTATTTT
TRBJ2-7	.	TRBV12-3/TRBV12-4	few	CASSLSWGVDHEQYF	TGTGCCAGCAGTTTATCATGGGGGGTGGACCACGAGCAGTACTTC
TRBJ2-7	TRBD1	TRBV12-3/TRBV12-4	few	CASSLRWDRGMYEQYF	TGTGCCAGCAGCCTTAGGTGGGACAGGGGGATGTACGAGCAGTACTTC
TRBJ1-6	.	TRBV7-6	many	CASSPRPFSYNSPLHF	TGTGCCAGCAGCCCCCGCCCGTTCTCCTATAATTCACCCCTCCACTTT
TRBJ2-2	TRBD2	TRBV4-2	.	CASSQERSSGGELFF	TGTGCCAGCAGCCAAGAACGGTCTAGCGGCGGGGAGCTGTTTTTT
TRBJ1-1	.	TRBV7-3	many	CASSLNRVFSTEAFF	TGTGCCAGCAGCCTCAACAGGGTCTTCAGTACTGAAGCTTTCTTT
TRBJ2-1	.	TRBV19	.	CASSIVIGHINGFNEQFF	TGTGCCAGTAGTATAGTGATTGGGCATATAAACGGGTTCAATGAGCAGTTCTTC